This TCR beta chain was retrieved from a study of beta chain features in type 1 diabetes. Whole-study findings and limits: An over-representation of cells with high TCR expression could result from cDNA sequencing. For Type 1 diabetes patients, all four CD4+ subsets carried TCRB CDR3s that were moderately but significantly shorter.

With regard to this clone: Its antigen is still unknown.

The CDR3 contains 17 residues. V was clipped by 5 bases and J by 3 bases; unmatched bases: 16. The entirety of the isolated RNA underwent reverse transcription, so expressed TCRB transcripts were sequenced. An average of roughly 4 million reads was obtained for naive, central memory and regulatory T cell samples. Profiling relied on immunoSEQ multiplex PCR, and the TCRdb table lists in-frame clones only, not all of them. The sample has hundreds of thousands of clones; 11% to 15% are singletons. The sample was naive CD4+ T cells from blood. The chain has TRBV23-1 and TRBJ2-7, with 7 nucleotides matching TRBD2. TRBV23-1 is flagged as an ORF with uncertain function. The clonotype comes from a man aged 18 to 29 with type 1 diabetes. This CDR3 reads CASSSAGRGKGDYEQYF. CDR3 DNA sequence: TGCGCCAGCAGTTCAGCGGGGAGAGGGAAAGGGGACTACGAGCAGTACTTC.